The 21 T cell receptor beta chains below come from one sample, sequenced in a study of CD8+ T cells in alopecia areata listed by TCRdb under 2018. The label giving this sample's time point can be read as: approximately 4 weeks on oral tofacitinib. The treatment or condition label, read with the paper, signifies: oral pan-JAK inhibitor, 5-10 mg twice daily. The library was made by the immunoSEQ multiplex PCR assay. To provide template for TCR sequencing, every sample had RNA extracted and reverse transcribed into cDNA. TCRdb took over this immuneACCESS table, retaining in-frame rearrangements with V and J assigned. Such tables are incomplete; in checked studies, under half of the missing clones stem from an unresolved V gene, and the remainder is unexplained. For this sample the table gives 120,000 to 150,000 clones, of which 85% to 90% were detected only once. The ten largest clones add up to 13% of the sample.

Sample: CD8+ T cells sorted from blood, taken at week 4, from a patient treated with tofacitinib. Every receptor here comes from a human donor with alopecia areata.

J is TRBJ2-1 and V is TRBV2, with D perhaps TRBD2 (7 bases). In germline, CDR1 is SNHLY, CDR2 FYNNEI. CDR3 length: 15 amino acids. Between the trimmed V and J ends, which lost 11 bases and 0 bases, there was a span of 17 bases. In DNA form, the CDR3 reads TGTGCCGCAAAAGGGCGGGGGCCCTCCTACAATGAGCAGTTCTTC. Its translation: CAAKGRGPSYNEQFF. Full variable domain (outside the CDR3, taken from reference TRBV2 and TRBJ2-1): EPEVTQTPSHQVTQMGQEVILRCVPISNHLYFYWYRQILGQKVEFLVSFYNNEISEKSEIFDDQFSVERPDGSNFTLKIRSTKLEDSAMYFCAAKGRGPSYNEQFFGPGTRLTVL.

The chain is built from TRBV9 and TRBJ1-3; possibly TRBD1 for D (6 bases). Germline CDR1 SGDLS, CDR2 YYNGEE. Trimming took off 4 bases at V and 1 base at J, with 12 bases between the two ends. The length of the CDR3 is 15 residues. The CDR3 reads CASSLTGFSGNTIYF. In DNA form, the CDR3 reads TGTGCCAGCAGCCTAACAGGGTTTTCTGGAAACACCATATATTTT.

The V call is TRBV7-3, the J call TRBJ2-1; TRBD2 agrees at 10 bases. CDR3 length: 15 residues. Germline assignment: CDR1 SGHTA and CDR2 FQGTGA. V was clipped by 6 bases and J by 6 bases; unmatched bases: 8. The CDR3, as DNA: TGTGCCAGCAGTTTCTTAGCGGGAGGCCGCAATGAGCAGTTCTTC. It is translated as CASSFLAGGRNEQFF.

This rearrangement joins TRBV7-2 to TRBJ2-7; tentatively, D is TRBD1 (6 bases). The CDR3 runs to 14 residues. Germline loops: CDR1 SGHTA, CDR2 FQGNSA. Deletions cut 5 bases from V and 2 bases from J, with 13 bases between. DNA for the CDR3: TGTGCCAGCAGCCAACCGGGACAAACCTACGAGCAGTACTTC. Protein: CASSQPGQTYEQYF.

This chain connects TRBV29-1 to TRBJ2-7; TRBD2 agrees at 10 bases. V lost 6 bases, J lost 6 bases, and 11 bases stayed unmatched. Looked up from germline, CDR1 is SQVTM and CDR2 is ANQGSEA. The CDR3 spans 14 residues. DNA of the CDR3: TGCAGCGTGCGTAGCGGGGGGATGCTAAGCGAGCAGTACTTC. It is translated as CSVRSGGMLSEQYF.

This clone was detected only once. CDR3 in amino acids: CSVETGDSNQPQHF. The CDR3 coding sequence is TGCAGCGTTGAAACGGGTGATAGCAATCAGCCCCAGCATTTT. V usage is TRBV29-1 and J usage is TRBJ1-5; no firm D call. This CDR3 is 14 amino acids long. The germline gives CDR1 SQVTM, CDR2 ANQGSEA. The V end was cut by 2 bases, the J end by 0 bases, with 8 bases between.

The rearrangement links TRBV5-4 to TRBJ2-7, with TRBD2 matching 11 bases. This CDR3 is built from 13 residues. Germline assignment: CDR1 SGHNT and CDR2 YYREEE (reference sequence). Germline trimming cut 5 bases from V and 8 bases from J; bases unmatched to any gene: 6. CDR3 sequence: CASRAGTSGKQYF. As DNA, the CDR3 is TGTGCCAGCAGAGCCGGGACTAGCGGCAAGCAGTACTTC.

V gene TRBV13 combines with J gene TRBJ2-7; the D is unclear. Germline V gives CDR1 PRHDT, CDR2 FYEKMQ (reference sequence). This CDR3 spans 12 amino acids. Trimming removed 5 bases from V and 7 bases from J, with 12 bases in between. CDR3 bases: TGTGCCAGCAGCGGATCCGCCTCGGAGCAGTACTTC. Its protein product is CASSGSASEQYF.

The V and J genes are TRBV5-1 and TRBJ2-3; possible D gene TRBD2, 6 bases. Deletions cut 0 bases from V and 6 bases from J, with 17 bases between. From germline, CDR1 is SGHRS and CDR2 YFSETQ. The CDR3 consists of 16 residues. The CDR3 region is CASSLAQGGLSDTQYF. The CDR3 nucleotides read TGCGCCAGCAGCTTGGCCCAGGGAGGTCTGTCGGATACGCAGTATTTT.

This clone was counted between two and nine times. CDR3: CASSPTSGSTDTQYF. For the CDR3, the DNA is TGTGCCAGCAGTCCCACTAGCGGGAGCACAGATACGCAGTATTTT. The chain recombines TRBV6-4 with TRBJ2-3; TRBD2 matches 9 bases. The CDR3 contains 15 residues. CDR1 and CDR2 (germline): MRHNA, SNTAGT. J lost 0 bases, V lost 5 bases, and 3 bases had no gene match.

The chain joins TRBV9 to TRBJ2-1, with D possibly matching TRBD1 (5 bases). CDR3 length equals 15 residues. V lost 0 bases and J 2 bases, leaving 9 bases between the germline ends. Germline V gene data show CDR1 as SGDLS and CDR2 as YYNGEE. The CDR3 DNA reads TGTGCCAGCAGCGTAGGGGCAGGGACCTACAATGAGCAGTTCTTC. Its translation is CASSVGAGTYNEQFF.

The chain joins TRBV7-9 to TRBJ1-2; maybe TRBD1 (5 bases). Germline CDR1 reads SEHNR; CDR2 reads FQNEAQ (reference sequence). With 2 bases removed from V and 5 bases from J, the gap between germline ends came to 21 bases. This CDR3 has 17 residues. Here the CDR3 reads CASSLKGVLTENYGYTF. As DNA, the CDR3 is TGTGCCAGCAGCTTAAAGGGTGTTCTGACAGAGAATTATGGCTACACCTTC.

This clone was observed a single time. This chain uses TRBV19 with TRBJ2-1; no clear D gene. This CDR3 region has 13 residues. V lost 3 bases and J lost 4, with 7 bases in between. Germline V gives CDR1 LNHDA, CDR2 SQIVND (reference sequence). CDR3 amino acids: CASSIANYNEQFF. The CDR3 nucleotides are TGTGCCAGTAGTATCGCGAATTACAATGAGCAGTTCTTC.

J is TRBJ2-3 and V is TRBV29-1; TRBD1 might be the D (5 bases). The CDR3 contains 16 residues. Trimming stripped 0 bases from V and 0 bases from J, with 13 bases between. The germline gives CDR1 SQVTM, CDR2 ANQGSEA. The CDR3 protein is CSVEDRSRASTDTQYF. The DNA for the CDR3 is TGCAGCGTTGAAGATCGGAGCAGGGCTAGCACAGATACGCAGTATTTT.

The V call is TRBV30, the J call TRBJ2-7; TRBD2 matches 11 bases. The junction had 6 bases not matched to a gene; V was cut back by 5 bases and J by 3 bases. Germline V gene lookup returns CDR1 GTSNPN and CDR2 SVGIG (reference sequence). This CDR3 comprises 14 residues. The CDR3 loop reads CAWAFSGRVYEQYF. DNA of the CDR3: TGTGCCTGGGCCTTTAGCGGGAGGGTCTACGAGCAGTACTTC.

The rearrangement links TRBV29-1 to TRBJ2-1; D remains unclear. The germline gives CDR1 SQVTM, CDR2 ANQGSEA. V gave up 7 bases and J gave up 6 bases, with 13 bases separating them. The CDR3 extends over 12 amino acids. This CDR3 reads CSATDGGNEQFF. CDR3 bases: TGCAGCGCTACGGACGGTGGCAATGAGCAGTTCTTC.

The V call is TRBV5-8, the J call TRBJ2-3, with 8 bases identical to TRBD2. From germline, CDR1 is SGHTS and CDR2 YDEGEE. V shed 0 bases, J shed 0 bases, and the junction held 6 bases outside the gene matches. This CDR3 region has 17 residues. The CDR3 bases are TGTGCCAGCAGCTTGGTTTCACGGGAGGGCAGCACAGATACGCAGTATTTT. Residues: CASSLVSREGSTDTQYF.

This clone was seen many times. This specimen includes other DNA sequences encoding the same CDR3. The chain is built from TRBV7-9 and TRBJ2-1, with 7 bases lining up with TRBD1. CDR3 length: 13 amino acids. Per the germline V gene, CDR1 is SEHNR and CDR2 is FQNEAQ (reference sequence). Unmatched junction bases numbered 6, after V lost 5 bases and J lost 8 bases. CDR3 sequence: CASSPSGGDEQFF. CDR3 bases: TGTGCCAGCAGCCCATCAGGGGGAGATGAGCAGTTCTTC.

The J gene is TRBJ2-5, the V gene TRBV27; 12 bases agree with TRBD1. This CDR3 is 15 amino acids long. Germline V gene lookup returns CDR1 MNHEY and CDR2 SMNVEV (reference sequence). With V trimmed by 3 bases and J by 5 bases, 4 bases remained unmatched. CDR3: CASSLGTGGEETQYF. Here the CDR3 DNA reads TGTGCCAGCAGTTTGGGGACAGGGGGCGAGGAGACCCAGTACTTC.

CDR3 residues: CASGLPRPQGIKNIQYF. The CDR3 DNA sequence: TGTGCTAGTGGTCTCCCCCGTCCCCAGGGGATAAAAAACATTCAGTACTTC. J is TRBJ2-4 and V is TRBV12-5; possibly TRBD1 for D (6 bases). Germline V gives CDR1 LGHNT, CDR2 FRNRAP. This CDR3 is 17 amino acids long. The V end was cut by 5 bases, the J end by 4 bases, with 21 bases between. Full variable domain (rest looked up from reference TRBV12-5 and TRBJ2-4): DARVTQTPRHKVTEMGQEVTMRCQPILGHNTVFWYRQTMMQGLELLAYFRNRAPLDDSGMPKDRFSAEMPDATLATLKIQPSEPRDSAVYFCASGLPRPQGIKNIQYFGAGTRLSVL.

The V call is TRBV7-8, the J call TRBJ2-7, with TRBD2 matching 9 bases. CDR3 size: 16 residues. Trimming took 1 base from V and 3 from J; bases not matched to a gene: 7. Germline V gene data show CDR1 as SGHVS and CDR2 as FQNEAQ. CDR3 bases: TGTGCCAGCAGCTTAGTTCCCGGCGGGGGGGTCTACGAGCAGTACTTC. Translating it yields CASSLVPGGGVYEQYF.